Below, one T cell receptor beta chain is given with its context. Its antigen is not identified. 60 Vbeta and 13 Jbeta primers were used in PCR. The repertoire was sequenced with immunoSEQ multiplex PCR; TCRdb's copy has only in-frame clones and lacks some. This repertoire shows 110,000 to 150,000 clones, 65% to 85% found once; its top ten account for around 7%. The sample is drawn from a study of cytomegalovirus exposure and HLA in healthy donors. In the study overall: Among the 300 to 450 genotyped donors, 65% to 85% were placed in the Caucasian-associated ancestry cluster. Whole-study results and caveats: The authors listed approximately 160 TCR beta chains as cytomegalovirus-associated.

Deletions cut 3 bases from V and 4 bases from J, with 11 bases between. This CDR3 is 13 amino acids long. CDR1 SQVTM and CDR2 ANQGSEA come from the germline V gene. Sequenced input: PBMCs. This TCR was sampled from a man aged 25-45 years in good health and CMV-seronegative. J is TRBJ2-3 and V is TRBV29-1; possibly TRBD1 for D (6 bases). CDR3 region: CSVDAGAADTQYF. The CDR3 coding sequence is TGCAGCGTTGACGCAGGGGCCGCAGATACGCAGTATTTT.